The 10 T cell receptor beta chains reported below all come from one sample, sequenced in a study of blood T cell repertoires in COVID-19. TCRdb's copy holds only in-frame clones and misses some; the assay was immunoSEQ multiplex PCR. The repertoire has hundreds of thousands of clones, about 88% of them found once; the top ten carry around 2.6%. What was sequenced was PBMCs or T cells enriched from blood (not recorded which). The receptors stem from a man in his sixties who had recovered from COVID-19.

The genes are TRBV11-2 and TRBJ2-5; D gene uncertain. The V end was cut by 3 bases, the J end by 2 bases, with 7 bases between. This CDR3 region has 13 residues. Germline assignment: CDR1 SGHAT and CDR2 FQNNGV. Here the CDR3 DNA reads TGTGCCAGCAGCTTCGCACAGCAAGAGACCCAGTACTTC. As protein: CASSFAQQETQYF.

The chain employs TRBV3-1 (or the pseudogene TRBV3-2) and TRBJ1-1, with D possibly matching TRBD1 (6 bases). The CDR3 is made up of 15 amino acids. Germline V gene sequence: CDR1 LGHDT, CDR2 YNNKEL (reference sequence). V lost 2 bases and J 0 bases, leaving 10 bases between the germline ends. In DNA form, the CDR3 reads TGTGCCAGCAGCCAATGGACAGTTATGAACACTGAAGCTTTCTTT. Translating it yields CASSQWTVMNTEAFF.

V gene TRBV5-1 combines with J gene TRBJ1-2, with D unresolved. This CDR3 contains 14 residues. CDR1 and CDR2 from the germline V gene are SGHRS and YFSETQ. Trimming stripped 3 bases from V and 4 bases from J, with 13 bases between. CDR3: CASSWEAGGYGYTF. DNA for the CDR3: TGCGCCAGCAGCTGGGAGGCAGGAGGCTATGGCTACACCTTC.

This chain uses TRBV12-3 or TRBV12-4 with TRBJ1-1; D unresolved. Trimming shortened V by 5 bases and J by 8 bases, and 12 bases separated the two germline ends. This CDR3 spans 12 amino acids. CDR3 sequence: CASSKERAEAFF. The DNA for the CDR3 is TGTGCCAGCAGTAAGGAGAGGGCGGAAGCTTTCTTT.

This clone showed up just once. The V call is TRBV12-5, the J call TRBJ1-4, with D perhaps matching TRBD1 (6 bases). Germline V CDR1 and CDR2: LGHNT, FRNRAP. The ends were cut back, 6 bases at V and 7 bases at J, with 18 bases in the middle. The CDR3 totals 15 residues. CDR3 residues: CASGPAGGLAEKLFF. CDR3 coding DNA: TGTGCTAGTGGCCCTGCGGGGGGGCTAGCTGAAAAACTGTTTTTT.

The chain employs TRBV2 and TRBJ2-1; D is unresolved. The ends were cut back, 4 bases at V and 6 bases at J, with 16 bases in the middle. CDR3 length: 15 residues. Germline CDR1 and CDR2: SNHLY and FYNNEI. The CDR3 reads CASSAEHVATNEQFF. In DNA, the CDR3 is TGTGCCAGCAGTGCGGAGCACGTCGCCACCAATGAGCAGTTCTTC.

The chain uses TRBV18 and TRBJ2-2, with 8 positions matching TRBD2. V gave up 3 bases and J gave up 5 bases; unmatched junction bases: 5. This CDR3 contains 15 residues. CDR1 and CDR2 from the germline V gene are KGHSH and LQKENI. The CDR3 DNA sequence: TGTGCCAGCTCACCGGGAGCGGGGGCGACCGGGGAGCTGTTTTTT. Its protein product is CASSPGAGATGELFF.

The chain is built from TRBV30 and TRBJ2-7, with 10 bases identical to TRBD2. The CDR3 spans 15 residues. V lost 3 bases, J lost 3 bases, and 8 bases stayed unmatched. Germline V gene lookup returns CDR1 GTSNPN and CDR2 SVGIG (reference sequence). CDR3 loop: CAWRWGGTSDYEQYF. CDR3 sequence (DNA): TGTGCCTGGAGGTGGGGCGGGACTAGCGACTACGAGCAGTACTTC.

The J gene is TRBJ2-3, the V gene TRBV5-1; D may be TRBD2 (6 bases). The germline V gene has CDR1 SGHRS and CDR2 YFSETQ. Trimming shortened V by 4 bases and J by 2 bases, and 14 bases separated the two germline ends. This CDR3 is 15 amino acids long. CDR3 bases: TGCGCCAGCAGCCGTTGGGGGGAATACACAGATACGCAGTATTTT. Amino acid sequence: CASSRWGEYTDTQYF.

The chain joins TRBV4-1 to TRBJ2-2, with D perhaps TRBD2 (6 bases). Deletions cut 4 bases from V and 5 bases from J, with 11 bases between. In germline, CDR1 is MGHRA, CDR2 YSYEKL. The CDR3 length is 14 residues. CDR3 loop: CASSPRRGTGELFF. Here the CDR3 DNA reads TGCGCCAGCAGCCCCCGGCGGGGTACCGGGGAGCTGTTTTTT.